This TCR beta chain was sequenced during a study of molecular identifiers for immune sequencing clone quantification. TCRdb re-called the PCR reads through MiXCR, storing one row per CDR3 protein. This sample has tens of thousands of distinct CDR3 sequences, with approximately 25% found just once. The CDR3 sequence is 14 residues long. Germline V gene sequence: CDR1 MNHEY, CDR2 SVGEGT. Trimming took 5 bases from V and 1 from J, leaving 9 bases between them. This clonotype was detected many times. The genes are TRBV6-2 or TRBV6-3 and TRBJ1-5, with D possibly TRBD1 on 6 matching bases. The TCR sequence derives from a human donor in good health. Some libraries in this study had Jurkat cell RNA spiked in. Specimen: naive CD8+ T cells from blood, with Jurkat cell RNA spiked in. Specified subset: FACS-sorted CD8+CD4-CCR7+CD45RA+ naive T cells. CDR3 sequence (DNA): TGTGCCAGCAGTGCGGGGGCCAGCAATCAGCCCCAGCATTTT. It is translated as CASSAGASNQPQHF.